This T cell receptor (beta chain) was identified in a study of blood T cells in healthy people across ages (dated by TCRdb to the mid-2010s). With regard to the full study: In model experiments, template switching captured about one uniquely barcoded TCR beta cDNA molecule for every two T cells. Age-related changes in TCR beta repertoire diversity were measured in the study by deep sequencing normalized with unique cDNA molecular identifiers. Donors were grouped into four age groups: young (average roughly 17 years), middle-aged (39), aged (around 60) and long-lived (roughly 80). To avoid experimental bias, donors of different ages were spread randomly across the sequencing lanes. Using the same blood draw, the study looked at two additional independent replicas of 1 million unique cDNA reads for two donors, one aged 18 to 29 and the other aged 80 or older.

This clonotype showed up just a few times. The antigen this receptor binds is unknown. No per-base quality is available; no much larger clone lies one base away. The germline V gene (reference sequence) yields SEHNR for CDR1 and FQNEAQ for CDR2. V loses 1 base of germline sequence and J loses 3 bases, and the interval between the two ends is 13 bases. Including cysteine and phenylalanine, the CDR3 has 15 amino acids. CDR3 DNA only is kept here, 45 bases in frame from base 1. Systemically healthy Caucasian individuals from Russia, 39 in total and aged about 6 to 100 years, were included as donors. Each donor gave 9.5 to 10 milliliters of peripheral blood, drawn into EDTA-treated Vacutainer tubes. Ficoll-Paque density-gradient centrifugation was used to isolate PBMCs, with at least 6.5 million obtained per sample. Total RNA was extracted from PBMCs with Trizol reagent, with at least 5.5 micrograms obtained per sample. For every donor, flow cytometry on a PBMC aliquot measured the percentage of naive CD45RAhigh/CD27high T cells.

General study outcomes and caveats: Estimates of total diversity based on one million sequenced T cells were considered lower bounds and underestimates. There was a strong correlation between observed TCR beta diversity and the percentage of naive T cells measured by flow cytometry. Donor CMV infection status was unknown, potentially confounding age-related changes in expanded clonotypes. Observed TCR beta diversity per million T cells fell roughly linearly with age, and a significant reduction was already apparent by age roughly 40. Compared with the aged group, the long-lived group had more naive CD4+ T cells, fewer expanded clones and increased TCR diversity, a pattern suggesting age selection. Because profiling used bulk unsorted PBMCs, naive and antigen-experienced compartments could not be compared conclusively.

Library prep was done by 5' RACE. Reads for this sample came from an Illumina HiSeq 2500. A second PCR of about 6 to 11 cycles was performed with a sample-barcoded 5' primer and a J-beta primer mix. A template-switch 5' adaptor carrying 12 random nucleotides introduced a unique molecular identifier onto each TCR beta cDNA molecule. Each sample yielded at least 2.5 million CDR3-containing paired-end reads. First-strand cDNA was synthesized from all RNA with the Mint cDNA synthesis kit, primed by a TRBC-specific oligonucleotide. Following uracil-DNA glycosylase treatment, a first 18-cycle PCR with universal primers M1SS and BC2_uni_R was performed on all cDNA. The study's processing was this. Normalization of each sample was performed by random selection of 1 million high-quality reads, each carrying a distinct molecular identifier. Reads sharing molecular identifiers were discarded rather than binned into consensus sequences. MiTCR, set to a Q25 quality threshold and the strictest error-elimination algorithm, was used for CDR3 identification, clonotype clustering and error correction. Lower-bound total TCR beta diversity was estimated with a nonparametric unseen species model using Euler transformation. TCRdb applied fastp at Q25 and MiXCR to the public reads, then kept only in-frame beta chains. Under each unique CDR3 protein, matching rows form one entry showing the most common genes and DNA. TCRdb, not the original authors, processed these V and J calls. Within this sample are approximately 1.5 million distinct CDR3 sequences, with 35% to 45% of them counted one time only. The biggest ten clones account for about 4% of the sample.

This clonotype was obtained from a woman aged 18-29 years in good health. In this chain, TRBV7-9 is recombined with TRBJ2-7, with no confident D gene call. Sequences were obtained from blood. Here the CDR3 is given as CASSLVLDPYYEQYF. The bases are TGTGCCAGCAGCTTAGTGCTTGACCCCTACTACGAGCAGTACTTC.